This TCR beta chain was retrieved from a study of blood T cells in healthy people across ages. To note about this clonotype: Its antigen is undetermined.

Per-sample yields of isolated PBMCs were at least 6 million. Extraction yielded at least 6 micrograms of total RNA per sample. Primed by a sample-barcoded 5' primer and a J-beta primer mix, a second PCR proceeded for about 7 to 11 cycles. Per sample, CDR3-containing paired-end reads numbered at least 2.5 million. MiXCR was run by TCRdb on the 5' RACE reads, yielding one entry per CDR3 protein. The repertoire holds about 1.8 million distinct CDR3 sequences, with around 48% as singletons. General study findings and limits: The authors considered diversity estimates from one million T cells to be underestimates.

The clonotype originates from a woman between 35 and 50 years old in good health. The material sequenced was blood.

The DNA of the CDR3 is TGTGCCAGCAGCCCGAAAGCCCCCGCGGGGGCCTACAATGAGCAGTTCTTC. This encodes CASSPKAPAGAYNEQFF. The rearrangement uses TRBV7-9 and TRBJ2-1; 7 bases map to TRBD2. Germline CDR1 is SEHNR and CDR2 is FQNEAQ (reference sequence). Trimming took 5 bases from V and 2 from J; bases not matched to a gene: 12. The CDR3 extends over 17 amino acids.